The TCR beta chain described here comes from a study of CD8 T cells in ankylosing spondylitis. The germline gives CDR1 SEHNR, CDR2 FQNEAQ (reference sequence). V lost 2 bases, J lost 0 bases, and 10 bases lay in between. The CDR3 consists of 16 residues. TCRdb independently ran MiXCR on the 5' RACE reads; one entry per CDR3 protein. The sample shows 380,000 or so distinct CDR3 sequences, approximately 20% of them seen only once. Study-wide points: Certain motif variants had earlier appeared in reactive arthritis synovial fluid and blood.

There are a few counts of this clonotype. No antigen is known for it. The source of this sequence is a male donor with ankylosing spondylitis or in good health (not recorded which). The sequenced sample consisted of blood, either unsorted or a sorted T cell fraction (not recorded which). The chain couples TRBV7-9 to TRBJ2-2; no reliable D call. In DNA form, the CDR3 reads TGTGCCAGCAGCTTACCCGACGGAGCGAACACCGGGGAGCTGTTTTTT. It codes for CASSLPDGANTGELFF.